This T cell receptor (beta chain) originates from a study of shared clonotypes between healthy human individuals. Participating donors were healthy, HIV-negative adults free of recent acute infections or vaccinations. Study-wide findings and caveats: Estimated clonotype richness was generally higher in naive than memory subsets.

The CDR3 runs to 13 residues. Between the trimmed V and J ends, which lost 4 bases and 5 bases, there was a span of 11 bases. Germline V gene lookup returns CDR1 MDHEN and CDR2 SYDVKM. About this clone: Antigen unknown.

The data were produced by immunoSEQ multiplex PCR, yet TCRdb's version contains in-frame clones alone and is incomplete. The data contain about 660,000 clones, about 74% of them seen just once; the ten biggest clones take up 1.5% to 2%. The specimen was memory CD4+ T cells sorted from blood. Subset: CD45RA-negative fraction. The sequence was obtained from a young woman in good health. V and J are TRBV28 and TRBJ1-1; the D gene is possibly TRBD1 (5 bases). The CDR3 nucleotides read TGTGCCAGCAGTTCGACAGTCTTGACTGAAGCTTTCTTT. Amino acid sequence: CASSSTVLTEAFF.